Below, 2 T cell receptor beta chains from the same sample are listed, as sequenced in a study of vaccination effects on CD4 cells after COVID-19 (dated 2022 in TCRdb). Their recognized antigens are unknown. Library method: the immunoSEQ multiplex PCR assay. Held by TCRdb, this immuneACCESS table contains in-frame sequences only and omits some clones. Under half of the omission traces to an unresolved V gene where checked; the cause of the rest is unknown. The sample has 60,000 to 90,000 clones on record, about 80% of them singletons. The top ten hold roughly 1.2% of the sample. In the ViraFEST assay, PBMC were stimulated with viral peptide pools, and TCR sequencing was then used to find antigen-specific CD4+ T cell clonotypes based on their expansion. After about 9 days of culture, CD4+ T cells were isolated with the EasySep CD4+ T cell isolation kit. Each participant received two doses of an mRNA SARS-CoV-2 vaccine, either BNT162b2 or mRNA-1273.

Sequenced material: CD4+ T cells from PBMCs cultured with HCoV-229E spike peptides, taken after COVID-19 vaccination. Sample cell subset or site, as interpreted from the label and publication: HCoV-229E spike overlapping peptide pool stimulation. The receptors stem from a human donor who received a COVID-19 vaccine.

This rearrangement joins TRBV7-2 to TRBJ1-6; 8 positions agree with TRBD1. CDR1 SGHTA and CDR2 FQGNSA come from the germline V gene. V dropped 1 base and J dropped 2; count of bases not matched to a gene: 7. The CDR3 loop spans 18 amino acids. CDR3 residues: CASSLGIQGAPYNSPLHF. DNA for the CDR3: TGTGCCAGCAGCTTAGGGATTCAGGGGGCCCCCTATAATTCACCCCTCCACTTT.

CDR3: CASSVQGGTEAFF. The CDR3 DNA reads TGTGCCAGCAGCGTACAGGGGGGTACTGAAGCTTTCTTT. The chain uses TRBV2 and TRBJ1-1; 8 bases align to TRBD1. CDR3 size: 13 residues. Germline-derived CDR1 and CDR2 are SNHLY and FYNNEI. Trimming at V came to 6 bases and at J to 5 bases, leaving 5 bases not matched to a gene.